This T cell receptor beta chain was documented in a study of blood T cell repertoires in COVID-19. Germline V gives CDR1 MNHEY, CDR2 SVGEGT. Trimming removed 2 bases from V and 5 bases from J; junction bases left unmatched: 11. The CDR3 spans 17 residues. In the authors' workflow: Using reference gene primer amplification, nucleated cell counts were estimated. Profiled with immunoSEQ multiplex PCR; TCRdb holds only in-frame clones, not every one. The D gene and trimming were derived from the DNA, and the V and J assignments and clone size from that table. This table holds about 310,000 clones, about 89% found once.

The TCR comes from a woman between 35 and 50 years old who had recovered from COVID-19. The sequenced material came from PBMCs or T cells enriched from blood (not recorded which). The gene calls are TRBV6-2 or TRBV6-3 and TRBJ2-1; 8 bases map to TRBD2. The CDR3 nucleotides are TGTGCCAGCAGTTACAATCTACTAGCGGATATAAACAATGAGCAGTTCTTC. Its protein product is CASSYNLLADINNEQFF.